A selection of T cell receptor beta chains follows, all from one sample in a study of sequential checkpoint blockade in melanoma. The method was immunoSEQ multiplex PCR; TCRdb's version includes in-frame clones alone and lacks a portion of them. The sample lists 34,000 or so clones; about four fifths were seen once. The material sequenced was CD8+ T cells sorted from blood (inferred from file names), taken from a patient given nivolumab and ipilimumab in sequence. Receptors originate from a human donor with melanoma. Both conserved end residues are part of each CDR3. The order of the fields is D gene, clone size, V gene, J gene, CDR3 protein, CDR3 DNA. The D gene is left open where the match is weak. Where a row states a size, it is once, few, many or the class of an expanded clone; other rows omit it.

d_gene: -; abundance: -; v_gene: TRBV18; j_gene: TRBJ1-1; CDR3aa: CASSPRGGAEAFF; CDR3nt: TGTGCCAGCTCACCGCGCGGGGGAGCTGAAGCTTTCTTT
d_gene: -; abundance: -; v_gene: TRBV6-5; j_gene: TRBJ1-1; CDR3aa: CASSSPLGVEAFF; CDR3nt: TGTGCCAGCAGTTCACCTTTAGGGGTCGAAGCTTTCTTT
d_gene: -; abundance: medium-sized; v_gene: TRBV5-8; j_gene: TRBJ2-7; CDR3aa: CASSIGDTSYEQYF; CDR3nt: TGTGCCAGCAGCATCGGGGACACCTCCTACGAGCAGTACTTC
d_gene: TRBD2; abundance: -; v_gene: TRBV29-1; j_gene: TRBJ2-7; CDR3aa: CSVVIGLAGVGEQYF; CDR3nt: TGCAGCGTTGTCATCGGACTAGCGGGAGTTGGCGAGCAGTACTTC
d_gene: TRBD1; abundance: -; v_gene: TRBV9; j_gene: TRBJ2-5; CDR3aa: CASAVDRGGFETQYF; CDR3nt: TGTGCCAGCGCTGTGGACAGGGGGGGTTTTGAGACCCAGTACTTC
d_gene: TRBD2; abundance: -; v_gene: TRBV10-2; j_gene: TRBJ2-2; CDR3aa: CASSDIMAGGITGELFF; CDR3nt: TGCGCCAGCAGTGATATTATGGCGGGAGGGATCACCGGGGAGCTGTTTTTT
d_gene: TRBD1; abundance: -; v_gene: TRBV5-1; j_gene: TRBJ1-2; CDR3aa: CASSSRTGNPTWGYTF; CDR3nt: TGCGCCAGCAGCTCCAGGACAGGAAACCCGACCTGGGGCTACACCTTC
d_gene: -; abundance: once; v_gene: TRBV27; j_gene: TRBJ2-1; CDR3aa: CASSLDFYNEQFF; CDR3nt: TGTGCCAGCAGTTTGGACTTCTACAATGAGCAGTTCTTC
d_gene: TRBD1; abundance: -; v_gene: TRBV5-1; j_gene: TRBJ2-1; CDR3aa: CASSLAYRGSYNEQFF; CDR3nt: TGCGCCAGCAGCTTGGCCTACAGGGGTAGCTACAATGAGCAGTTCTTC
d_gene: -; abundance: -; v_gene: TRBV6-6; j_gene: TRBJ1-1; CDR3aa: CASVAGGEAFF; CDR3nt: TGTGCCAGCGTTGCGGGGGGAGAAGCTTTCTTT
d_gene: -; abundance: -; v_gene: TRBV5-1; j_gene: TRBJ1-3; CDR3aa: CASSLEAAPSSGNTIYF; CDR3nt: TGCGCCAGCAGCTTGGAGGCGGCACCCAGCTCTGGAAACACCATATATTTT
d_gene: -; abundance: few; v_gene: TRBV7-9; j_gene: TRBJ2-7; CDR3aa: CASSAGVDSYEQYF; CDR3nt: TGTGCCAGCAGTGCCGGGGTTGACTCCTACGAGCAGTACTTC
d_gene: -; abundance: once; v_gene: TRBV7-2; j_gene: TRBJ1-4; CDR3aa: CASSFDEEERLFF; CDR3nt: TGTGCCAGCAGCTTTGATGAAGAAGAGAGACTGTTTTTT
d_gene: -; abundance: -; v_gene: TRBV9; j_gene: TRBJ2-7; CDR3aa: CASSDGGGSHEQYF; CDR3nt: TGTGCCAGCAGCGATGGTGGAGGGTCCCACGAGCAGTACTTC
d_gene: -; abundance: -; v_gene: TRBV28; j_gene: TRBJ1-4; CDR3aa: CASSLVTTTNEKLFF; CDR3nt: TGTGCCAGCAGTTTAGTCACAACAACTAATGAAAAACTGTTTTTT
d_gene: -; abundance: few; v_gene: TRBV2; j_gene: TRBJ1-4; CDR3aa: CASRAGWNEKLFF; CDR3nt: TGTGCCAGCAGGGCAGGGTGGAATGAAAAACTGTTTTTT
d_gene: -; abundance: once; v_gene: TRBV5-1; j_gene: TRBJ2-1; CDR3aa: CASSVRGGADNEQFF; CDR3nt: TGCGCCAGCAGCGTGAGGGGGGGGGCAGACAATGAGCAGTTCTTC
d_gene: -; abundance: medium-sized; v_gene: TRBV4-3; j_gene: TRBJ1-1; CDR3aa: CASSLRQTNMEAFF; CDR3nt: TGCGCCAGCAGTCTACGACAGACCAACATGGAAGCTTTCTTT
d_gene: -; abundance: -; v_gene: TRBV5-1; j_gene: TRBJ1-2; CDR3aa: CASSLTDTGYGYTF; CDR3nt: TGCGCCAGCAGCTTAACGGACACTGGCTATGGCTACACCTTC
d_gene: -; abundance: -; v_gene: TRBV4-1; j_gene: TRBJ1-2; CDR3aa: CASSQVGGGHVYGYTF; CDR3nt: TGCGCCAGCAGCCAAGTTGGGGGGGGGCATGTTTATGGCTACACCTTC
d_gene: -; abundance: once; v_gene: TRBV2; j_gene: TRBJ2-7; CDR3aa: CASSEFQDSSYEQYF; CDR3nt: TGTGCCAGCAGTGAATTTCAGGACAGCTCCTACGAGCAGTACTTC
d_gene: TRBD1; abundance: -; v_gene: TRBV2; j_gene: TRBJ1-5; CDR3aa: CASSLGTGIEQPQHF; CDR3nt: TGTGCCAGCAGTCTAGGGACAGGGATCGAACAGCCCCAGCATTTT
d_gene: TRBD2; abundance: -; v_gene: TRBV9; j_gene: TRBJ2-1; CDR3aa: CASSVVPSGMVVHEQFF; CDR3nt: TGTGCCAGCAGCGTAGTACCTAGCGGGATGGTGGTGCATGAGCAGTTCTTC
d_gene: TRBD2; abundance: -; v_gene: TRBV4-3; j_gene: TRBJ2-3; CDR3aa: CASSHDSGGADTQYF; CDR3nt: TGCGCCAGCAGCCATGATAGCGGGGGTGCAGATACGCAGTATTTT
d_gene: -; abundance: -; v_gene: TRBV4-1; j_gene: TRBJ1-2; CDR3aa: CASSQTGKKDGYTF; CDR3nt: TGCGCCAGCAGCCAAACCGGGAAAAAAGATGGCTACACCTTC
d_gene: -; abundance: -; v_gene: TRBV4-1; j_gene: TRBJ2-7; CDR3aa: CASSRLLAENEQYF; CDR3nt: TGCGCCAGCAGCCGTCTTTTGGCGGAGAACGAGCAGTACTTC
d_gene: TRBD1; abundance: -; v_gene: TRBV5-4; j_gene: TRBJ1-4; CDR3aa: CASSLDRGQEKLFF; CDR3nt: TGTGCCAGCAGCTTGGACAGGGGTCAAGAAAAACTGTTTTTT
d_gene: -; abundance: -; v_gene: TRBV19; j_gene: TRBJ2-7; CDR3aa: CASSLRAAGIYEQYF; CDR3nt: TGTGCCAGTAGTTTACGGGCCGCGGGGATCTACGAGCAGTACTTC